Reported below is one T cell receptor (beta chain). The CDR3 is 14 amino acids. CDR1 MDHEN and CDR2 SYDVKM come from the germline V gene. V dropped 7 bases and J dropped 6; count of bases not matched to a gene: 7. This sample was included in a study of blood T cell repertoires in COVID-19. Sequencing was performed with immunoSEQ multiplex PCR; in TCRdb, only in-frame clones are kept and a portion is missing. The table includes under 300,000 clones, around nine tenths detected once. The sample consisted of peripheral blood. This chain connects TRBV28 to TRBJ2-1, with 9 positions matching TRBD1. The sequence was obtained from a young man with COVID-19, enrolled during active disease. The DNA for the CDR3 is TGTGCCAGCAACTCCGGGACAGGGTTCAATGAGCAGTTCTTC. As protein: CASNSGTGFNEQFF.